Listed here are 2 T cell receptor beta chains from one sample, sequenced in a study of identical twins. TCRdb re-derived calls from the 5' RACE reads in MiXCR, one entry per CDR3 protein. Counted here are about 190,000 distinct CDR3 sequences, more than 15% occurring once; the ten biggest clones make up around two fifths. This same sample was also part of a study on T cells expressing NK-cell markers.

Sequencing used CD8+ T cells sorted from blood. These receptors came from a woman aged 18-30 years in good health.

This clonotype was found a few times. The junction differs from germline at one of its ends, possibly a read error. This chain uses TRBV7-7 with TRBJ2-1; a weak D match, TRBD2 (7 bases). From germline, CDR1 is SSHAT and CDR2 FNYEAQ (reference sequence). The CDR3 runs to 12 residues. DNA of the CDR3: TGTGCTAGCAGCTTAGTCGGGGGGCCGCAGTTCTTC. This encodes CASSLVGGPQFF.

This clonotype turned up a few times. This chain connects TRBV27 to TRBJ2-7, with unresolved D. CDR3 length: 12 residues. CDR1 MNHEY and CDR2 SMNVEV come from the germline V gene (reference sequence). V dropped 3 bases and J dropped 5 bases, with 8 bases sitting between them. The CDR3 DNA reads TGTGCCAGCAGTTTGGTACCCCACGAGCAGTACTTC. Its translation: CASSLVPHEQYF.